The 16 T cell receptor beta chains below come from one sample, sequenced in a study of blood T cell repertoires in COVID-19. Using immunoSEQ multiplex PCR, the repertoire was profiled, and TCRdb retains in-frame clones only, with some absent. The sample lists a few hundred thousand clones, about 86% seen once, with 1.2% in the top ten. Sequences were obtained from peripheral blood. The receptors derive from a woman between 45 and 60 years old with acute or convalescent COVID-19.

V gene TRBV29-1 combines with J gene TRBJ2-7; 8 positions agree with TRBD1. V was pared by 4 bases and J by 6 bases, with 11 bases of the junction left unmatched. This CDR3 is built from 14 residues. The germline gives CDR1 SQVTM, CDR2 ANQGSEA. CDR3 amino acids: CSVVTGAAPGEQYV. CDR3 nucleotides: TGCAGCGTTGTGACAGGGGCCGCTCCCGGCGAGCAGTACGTC.

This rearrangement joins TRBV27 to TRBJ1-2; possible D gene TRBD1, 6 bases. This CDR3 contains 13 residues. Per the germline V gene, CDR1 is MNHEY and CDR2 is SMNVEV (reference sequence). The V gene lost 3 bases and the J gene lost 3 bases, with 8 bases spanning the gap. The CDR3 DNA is TGTGCCAGCAGTTTGCGACAGGACTATGGCTACACCTTC. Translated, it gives CASSLRQDYGYTF.

The CDR3 sequence is CASTGWTSPGDGYTF. CDR3 DNA: TGTGCCAGTACCGGGTGGACATCGCCAGGTGATGGCTACACCTTC. The V call is TRBV19, the J call TRBJ1-2; perhaps TRBD1 as D (5 bases). Germline CDR1 reads LNHDA; CDR2 reads SQIVND (reference sequence). The CDR3 covers 15 residues. Trimming left V 7 bases short and J 6 bases short, with 21 bases between.

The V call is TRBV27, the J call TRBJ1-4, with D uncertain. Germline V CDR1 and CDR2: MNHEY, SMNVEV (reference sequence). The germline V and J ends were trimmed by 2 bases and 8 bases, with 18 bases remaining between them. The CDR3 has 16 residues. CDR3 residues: CASSLIYGGEREKLFF. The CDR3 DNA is TGTGCCAGCAGTTTAATATATGGTGGAGAGCGGGAAAAACTGTTTTTT.

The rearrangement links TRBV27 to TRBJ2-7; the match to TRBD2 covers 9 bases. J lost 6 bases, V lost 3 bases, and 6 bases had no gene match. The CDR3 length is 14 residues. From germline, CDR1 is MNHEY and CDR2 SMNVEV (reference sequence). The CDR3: CASSFWASGTEQYF. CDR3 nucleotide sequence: TGTGCCAGCAGTTTCTGGGCTAGCGGGACCGAGCAGTACTTC.

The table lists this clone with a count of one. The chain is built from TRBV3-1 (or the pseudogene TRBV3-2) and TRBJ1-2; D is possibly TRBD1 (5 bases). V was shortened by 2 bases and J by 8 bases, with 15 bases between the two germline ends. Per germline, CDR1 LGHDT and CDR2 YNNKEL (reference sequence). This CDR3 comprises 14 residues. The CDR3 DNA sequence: TGTGCCAGCAGCCAATGGGCCAGGGTGCGCGGCTACACCTTC. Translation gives CASSQWARVRGYTF.

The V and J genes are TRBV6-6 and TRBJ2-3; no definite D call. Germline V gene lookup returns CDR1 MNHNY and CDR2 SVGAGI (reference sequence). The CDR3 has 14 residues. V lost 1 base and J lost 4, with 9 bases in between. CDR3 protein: CASSYLSQSDTQYF. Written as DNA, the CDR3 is TGTGCCAGCAGTTACTTATCCCAGTCAGATACGCAGTATTTT.

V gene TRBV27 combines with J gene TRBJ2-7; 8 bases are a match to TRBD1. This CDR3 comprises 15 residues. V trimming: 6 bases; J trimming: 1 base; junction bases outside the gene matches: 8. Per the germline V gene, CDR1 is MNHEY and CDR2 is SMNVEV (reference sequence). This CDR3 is CASSHLGQESYEQYF. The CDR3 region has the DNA TGTGCCAGCAGCCACTTGGGACAGGAATCCTACGAGCAGTACTTC.

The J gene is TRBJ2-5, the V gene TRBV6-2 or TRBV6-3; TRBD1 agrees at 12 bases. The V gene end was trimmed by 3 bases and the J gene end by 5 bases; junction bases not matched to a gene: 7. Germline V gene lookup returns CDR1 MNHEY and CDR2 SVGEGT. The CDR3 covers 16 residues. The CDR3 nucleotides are TGTGCCAGCAGTTATTTGGGACAGGGGGCCCGGGAGACCCAGTACTTC. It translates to CASSYLGQGARETQYF.

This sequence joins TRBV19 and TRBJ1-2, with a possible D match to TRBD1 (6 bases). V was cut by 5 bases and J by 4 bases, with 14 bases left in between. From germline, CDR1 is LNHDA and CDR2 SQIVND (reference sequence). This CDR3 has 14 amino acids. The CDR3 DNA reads TGTGCCAGTAGTGTCTTGACAGGACCCTATGGCTACACCTTC. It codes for CASSVLTGPYGYTF. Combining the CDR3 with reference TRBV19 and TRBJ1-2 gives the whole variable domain DGGITQSPKYLFRKEGQNVTLSCEQNLNHDAMYWYRQDPGQGLRLIYYSQIVNDFQKGDIAEGYSVSREKKESFPLTVTSAQKNPTAFYLCASSVLTGPYGYTFGSGTRLTVV.

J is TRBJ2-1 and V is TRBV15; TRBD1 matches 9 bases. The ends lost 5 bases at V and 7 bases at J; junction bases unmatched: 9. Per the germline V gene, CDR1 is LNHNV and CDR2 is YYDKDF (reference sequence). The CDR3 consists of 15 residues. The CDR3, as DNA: TGTGCCACCAGCCCTGACAGGGGGTTATGGAATGAGCAGTTCTTC. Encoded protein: CATSPDRGLWNEQFF.

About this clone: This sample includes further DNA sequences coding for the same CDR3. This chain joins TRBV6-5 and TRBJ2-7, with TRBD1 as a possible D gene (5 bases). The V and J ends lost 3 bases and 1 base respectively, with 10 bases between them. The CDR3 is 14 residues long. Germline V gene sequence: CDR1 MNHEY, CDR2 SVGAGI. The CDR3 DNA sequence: TGTGCCAGCAGTTATTCTAGGGGATCCTACGAGCAGTACGTC. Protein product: CASSYSRGSYEQYV.

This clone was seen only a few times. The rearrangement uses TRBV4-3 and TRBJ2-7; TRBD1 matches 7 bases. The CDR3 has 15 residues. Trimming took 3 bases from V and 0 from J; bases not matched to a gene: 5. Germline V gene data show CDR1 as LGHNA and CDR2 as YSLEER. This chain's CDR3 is CASSQIRDSSYEQYF. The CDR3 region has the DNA TGCGCCAGCAGCCAGATCCGGGACAGCTCCTACGAGCAGTACTTC.

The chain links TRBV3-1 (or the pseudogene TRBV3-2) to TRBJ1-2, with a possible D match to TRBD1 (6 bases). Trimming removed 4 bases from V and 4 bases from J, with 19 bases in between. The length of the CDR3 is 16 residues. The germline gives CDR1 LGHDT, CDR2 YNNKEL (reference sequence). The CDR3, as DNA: TGTGCCAGCAGCCGGACAGAAGAATCAAGGGGCTATGGCTACACCTTC. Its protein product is CASSRTEESRGYGYTF.

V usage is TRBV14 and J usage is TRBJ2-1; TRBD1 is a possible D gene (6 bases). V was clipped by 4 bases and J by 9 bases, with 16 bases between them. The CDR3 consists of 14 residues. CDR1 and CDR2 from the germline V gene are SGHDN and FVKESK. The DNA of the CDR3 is TGTGCCAGCAGCCGGACCCCGCAGGGGAGTGAGCAGTTCTTC. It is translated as CASSRTPQGSEQFF.

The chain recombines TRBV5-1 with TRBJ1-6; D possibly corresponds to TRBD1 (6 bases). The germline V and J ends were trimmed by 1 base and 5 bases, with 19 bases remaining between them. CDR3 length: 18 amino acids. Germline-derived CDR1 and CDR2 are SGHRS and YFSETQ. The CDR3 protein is CASSLRFSGGGNNSPLHF. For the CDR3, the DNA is TGCGCCAGCAGCTTGCGGTTTTCGGGGGGCGGTAATAATTCACCCCTCCACTTT.